Presented here are 20 T cell receptor beta chains from one specimen sequenced in a study of blood T cell repertoires in COVID-19. The assay was immunoSEQ multiplex PCR, and TCRdb's table has in-frame clones only and misses some. The sample has over 100,000 clones, about 90% seen once. Sequencing was performed on peripheral blood. The receptors come from a man younger than 35 with acute or convalescent COVID-19.

This chain joins TRBV6-5 and TRBJ1-1, with 7 nucleotides matching TRBD1. Germline-derived CDR1 and CDR2 are MNHEY and SVGAGI. The CDR3 sequence is 12 residues long. V lost 6 bases to trimming and J lost 9 bases; unmatched junction nucleotides: 7. The chain's CDR3 is CASRPGQQKAFF. The CDR3 nucleotides read TGTGCCAGCAGGCCGGGACAGCAAAAAGCTTTCTTT.

The gene calls are TRBV14 and TRBJ1-1, with no clear D. V dropped 1 base and J dropped 10 bases, with 13 bases sitting between them. The CDR3 has 13 residues. CDR1 SGHDN and CDR2 FVKESK come from the germline V gene. CDR3 protein: CASSQVTRSGAFF. DNA for the CDR3: TGTGCCAGCAGCCAAGTAACTAGGTCGGGAGCTTTCTTT.

This sequence joins TRBV9 and TRBJ1-1; D is undetermined. The CDR3 totals 14 residues. CDR1 is SGDLS, CDR2 YYNGEE, per germline. The ends were cut back, 0 bases at V and 7 bases at J, with 13 bases in the middle. Here the CDR3 DNA reads TGTGCCAGCAGCGTAGCAGGTAGGGAGGGTGAAGCTTTCTTT. Its protein product is CASSVAGREGEAFF.

The chain couples TRBV15 to TRBJ1-2; TRBD1 matches 7 bases. The germline V gene encodes CDR1 LNHNV and CDR2 YYDKDF (reference sequence). V lost 4 bases and J lost 7; bases outside the gene matches: 6. CDR3 length: 13 residues. The CDR3 DNA reads as TGTGCCACCAGCAAGCTGGACAGGTCTGGCTACACCTTC. Translating it yields CATSKLDRSGYTF.

The rearrangement links TRBV3-1 (or the pseudogene TRBV3-2) to TRBJ2-2; D is ambiguous. CDR1 and CDR2 (germline): LGHDT, YNNKEL (reference sequence). V was trimmed by 4 bases and J by 7 bases, leaving 10 bases between them. This CDR3 contains 13 residues. CDR3 sequence reads: CASSPPEDGELFF. The DNA of the CDR3 is TGTGCCAGCAGCCCACCAGAAGACGGGGAGCTGTTTTTT.

This clone has only a few counts. The chain is built from TRBV7-2 and TRBJ1-3; 8 bases match TRBD1. The germline gives CDR1 SGHTA, CDR2 FQGNSA. CDR3 size: 16 residues. Trimming removed 0 bases from V and 1 base from J; junction bases left unmatched: 2. CDR3 sequence (DNA): TGTGCCAGCAGCTTAGCGCGGACAGGGTCTGGAAACACCATATATTTT. It codes for CASSLARTGSGNTIYF.

The V and J genes are TRBV27 and TRBJ1-5; a weak D match, TRBD1 (6 bases). The CDR3 extends over 14 amino acids. The V end was cut by 5 bases, the J end by 0 bases, with 8 bases between. Germline loops: CDR1 MNHEY, CDR2 SMNVEV (reference sequence). The CDR3 bases are TGTGCCAGCAGTGGACAGTTTAGCAATCAGCCCCAGCATTTT. It yields the protein CASSGQFSNQPQHF.

J is TRBJ1-1 and V is TRBV10-3; 8 bases agree with TRBD1. The germline V gene encodes CDR1 ENHRY and CDR2 SYGVKD. J gave up 6 bases and V 3 bases, and 9 bases lay outside the gene matches. This CDR3 contains 15 residues. CDR3 DNA: TGTGCCATCAGTGAAGAACGACAGGGGAGCGCTGAAGCTTTCTTT. It is translated as CAISEERQGSAEAFF.

The chain joins TRBV7-9 to TRBJ1-2, with no clear D. This CDR3 contains 13 residues. Trimming shortened V by 3 bases and J by 2 bases, and 7 bases separated the two germline ends. From germline, CDR1 is SEHNR and CDR2 FQNEAQ (reference sequence). CDR3 region: CASSLGGNYGYTF. CDR3 bases: TGTGCCAGCAGCTTGGGCGGGAACTATGGCTACACCTTC. Using reference TRBV7-9 and TRBJ1-2 for the parts outside the CDR3, the full variable domain is DTGVSQNPRHKITKRGQNVTFRCDPISEHNRLYWYRQTLGQGPEFLTYFQNEAQLEKSRLLSDRFSAERPKGSFSTLEIQRTEQGDSAMYLCASSLGGNYGYTFGSGTRLTVV.

This chain connects TRBV10-2 to TRBJ1-1; 8 bases align to TRBD1. The V segment lost 6 bases and the J segment 4 bases; nucleotides outside the gene matches: 13. In germline, CDR1 is WSHSY, CDR2 SAAADI. CDR3 length equals 16 residues. For the CDR3, the DNA is TGCGCCAGCAGACCCCCCCAGGGGGCAGTGGGCACTGAAGCTTTCTTT. Its translation: CASRPPQGAVGTEAFF.

This chain links TRBV29-1 with TRBJ2-1, with 7 nucleotides matching TRBD2. Germline loops: CDR1 SQVTM, CDR2 ANQGSEA. The CDR3 totals 13 residues. V lost 3 bases and J lost 5; bases outside the gene matches: 4. The CDR3 region has the DNA TGCAGCGTTGAGACTAGCAGGGACAATGAGCAGTTCTTC. It encodes CSVETSRDNEQFF.

The chain links TRBV30 to TRBJ2-7; TRBD1 aligns across 7 bases. Trimming took 4 bases from V and 3 from J; bases not matched to a gene: 9. This CDR3 has 14 residues. Looked up from germline, CDR1 is GTSNPN and CDR2 is SVGIG (reference sequence). The CDR3 here is CAWNPPGTDYEQYF. The DNA of the CDR3 is TGTGCCTGGAATCCCCCCGGGACAGACTACGAGCAGTACTTC.

This sequence joins TRBV6-5 and TRBJ2-1; TRBD1 matches 7 bases. Germline assignment: CDR1 MNHEY and CDR2 SVGAGI. Trimming at V came to 6 bases and at J to 3 bases, leaving 2 bases not matched to a gene. The CDR3 runs 13 residues. The CDR3 bases are TGTGCCAGCAGAAGACAGGGCTACAATGAGCAGTTCTTC. Its protein product is CASRRQGYNEQFF.

The V call is TRBV19, the J call TRBJ2-7, with 7 nucleotides matching TRBD1. J was trimmed by 0 bases and V by 5 bases; bases with no gene match: 10. In germline, CDR1 is LNHDA, CDR2 SQIVND (reference sequence). This CDR3 is 16 amino acids long. The CDR3 bases are TGTGCCAGTAGTCCTCGGACAGGATCCCCCTCCTACGAGCAGTACTTC. Translating it yields CASSPRTGSPSYEQYF.

This clone has a single count. The chain has TRBV5-5 and TRBJ1-2; D might be TRBD1 (5 bases). The CDR3 is 14 residues long. Germline values: CDR1 SGHKS, CDR2 YYEKEE (reference sequence). Trimming shortened V by 2 bases and J by 5 bases, and 13 bases separated the two germline ends. For the CDR3, the DNA is TGTGCCAGCAGCTTTGATACAGGATATTATGGCTACACCTTC. Translated, it gives CASSFDTGYYGYTF.

The J gene is TRBJ1-2, the V gene TRBV25-1; D ambiguous. V lost 1 base and J 4 bases, leaving 4 bases between the germline ends. The CDR3 extends over 12 amino acids. Germline-derived CDR1 and CDR2 are MGHDK and SYGVNS. CDR3 bases: TGTGCCAGCAGTGAATCGAGCTATGGCTACACCTTC. The encoded protein is CASSESSYGYTF.

This clone was observed a single time. The rearrangement joins TRBV15 to TRBJ1-5; TRBD1 aligns across 12 bases. Per germline, CDR1 LNHNV and CDR2 YYDKDF (reference sequence). The CDR3 extends over 18 amino acids. J was trimmed by 0 bases and V by 8 bases; bases with no gene match: 11. The CDR3 spells CATLHRDRGLNSNQPQHF. As DNA, the CDR3 is TGTGCCACCCTACACCGGGACAGGGGGCTTAATAGCAATCAGCCCCAGCATTTT. Complete variable domain (other parts from reference TRBV15 and TRBJ1-5): DAMVIQNPRYQVTQFGKPVTLSCSQTLNHNVMYWYQQKSSQAPKLLFHYYDKDFNNEADTPDNFQSRRPNTSFCFLDIRSPGLGDTAMYLCATLHRDRGLNSNQPQHFGDGTRLSIL.

The rearrangement links TRBV19 to TRBJ1-1; weak D call: TRBD1 (5 bases). Germline V CDR1 and CDR2: LNHDA, SQIVND (reference sequence). Between the trimmed V and J ends, which lost 7 bases and 4 bases, there was a span of 13 bases. CDR3 length: 13 residues. CDR3 sequence: CASTDDRGTEAFF. The CDR3 DNA is TGTGCCAGTACCGATGACAGAGGCACTGAAGCTTTCTTT.

The CDR3 DNA reads TGTGCCAGCAGTTTATTCACAGGGGGGGTAAACACTGAAGCTTTCTTT. It encodes CASSLFTGGVNTEAFF. V usage is TRBV27 and J usage is TRBJ1-1, with 8 bases lining up with TRBD1. The V segment lost 1 base and the J segment 2 bases; nucleotides outside the gene matches: 6. This CDR3 is built from 16 residues. Germline assignment: CDR1 MNHEY and CDR2 SMNVEV (reference sequence).

V usage is TRBV5-1 and J usage is TRBJ2-2; tentatively, D is TRBD1 (5 bases). This CDR3 contains 15 residues. The germline CDR1 and CDR2 sequences are SGHRS and YFSETQ. V lost 7 bases and J lost 4, with 17 bases in between. As DNA, the CDR3 is TGCGCCAGCTCAACTTATCAGGGCGGCACCGGGGAGCTGTTTTTT. Amino acids: CASSTYQGGTGELFF.